This record covers a single TCR beta chain. Its antigen is unidentified. Profiling relied on immunoSEQ multiplex PCR, and the TCRdb table lists in-frame clones only, not all of them. The sample comprises some 43,000 clones, more than 75% of which are singletons, and 14% to 15% rests with the top ten. Trimming removed 6 bases from V and 5 bases from J, with 19 bases in between. Germline V gene data show CDR1 as SGHTA and CDR2 as FQGNSA. The CDR3 has 15 residues. The data are from a study of OX40 agonist ivuxolimab in advanced cancers. Study information: In three patients, partial responses were observed, one with hepatocellular carcinoma and two with cutaneous melanoma.

Study-wide points: Still undetermined is the antigen specificity of the expanded peripheral T cells.

Sequencing was performed on CD4+ or CD8+ T cells sorted from blood, taken in a trial of the OX40 agonist ivuxolimab. The TCR sequence derives from an adult with an advanced solid tumor such as melanoma, head and neck, liver or kidney cancer. This chain joins TRBV7-2 and TRBJ2-5, with D tentatively TRBD1 (5 bases). The CDR3 here is CASSSGPSSWETQYF. CDR3 sequence (DNA): TGTGCCAGCAGTTCAGGGCCATCGAGTTGGGAGACCCAGTACTTC.